Below, 27 T cell receptor beta chains from the same sample are listed, as sequenced in a study of T-cell reconstitution after alpha-beta-depleted transplantation in children. The TCRbeta library incorporated unique molecular identifiers. TCRdb passed the PCR reads through MiXCR, listing each CDR3 protein once. The table lists approximately 400,000 distinct CDR3 sequences, approximately 11% of them singletons. This sample comprised PBMCs from the stem cell graft donor, obtained from the stem cell graft. These receptors all come from a human donor who donated a stem cell graft to a child with acute myeloid leukemia.

This clonotype has a count of ten or more. The chain links TRBV5-1 to TRBJ2-7; D not resolved. CDR1 is SGHRS, CDR2 YFSETQ, per germline. This CDR3 is 15 amino acids long. V dropped 1 base and J dropped 5 bases, with 16 bases sitting between them. The CDR3 sequence: CASSLMGYTGHEQYF. CDR3 nucleotide sequence: TGCGCCAGCAGCTTGATGGGTTACACTGGGCACGAGCAGTACTTC.

This clonotype was seen only a few times. V gene TRBV20-1 combines with J gene TRBJ2-5; 7 nucleotides match TRBD2. With V trimmed by 8 bases and J by 1 base, 16 bases remained unmatched. In germline, CDR1 is DFQATT, CDR2 SNEGSKA (reference sequence). The CDR3 extends over 16 amino acids. The CDR3 DNA reads TGCAGTCCCAAACCGCGGGGGATTTGGGGCCAAGAGACCCAGTACTTC. Translating gives CSPKPRGIWGQETQYF.

The gene calls are TRBV11-1 and TRBJ1-1; D remains ambiguous. V was shortened by 2 bases and J by 6 bases, with 10 bases between the two germline ends. The CDR3 has 13 amino acids. The germline gives CDR1 SGHAT, CDR2 FQDESV (reference sequence). The CDR3 sequence is CASSLISTAEAFF. The CDR3 nucleotides are TGTGCCAGCAGCTTAATTTCAACGGCTGAAGCTTTCTTT.

The sample holds a few counts of this clonotype. V gene TRBV5-1 combines with J gene TRBJ2-2; 8 nucleotides line up with TRBD2. CDR1 SGHRS and CDR2 YFSETQ come from the germline V gene. The CDR3 has 15 residues. V lost 7 bases and J lost 3; bases outside the gene matches: 8. CDR3 loop: CASGPGGDDTGELFF. Written as DNA, the CDR3 is TGCGCCAGCGGTCCGGGGGGGGACGACACCGGGGAGCTGTTTTTT. Full variable domain (remainder filled in from reference TRBV5-1 and TRBJ2-2): KAGVTQTPRYLIKTRGQQVTLSCSPISGHRSVSWYQQTPGQGLQFLFEYFSETQRNKGNFPGRFSGRQFSNSRSEMNVSTLELGDSALYLCASGPGGDDTGELFFGEGSRLTVL.

The gene calls are TRBV5-1 and TRBJ2-7, with 8 bases matching TRBD1. The CDR3 covers 14 residues. The V and J ends lost 5 bases and 4 bases, in that order; junction bases with no gene match: 8. Germline V gene sequence: CDR1 SGHRS, CDR2 YFSETQ. CDR3 residues: CASRTGTGPYEQYF. CDR3 coding DNA: TGCGCCAGCAGAACCGGGACAGGACCTTACGAGCAGTACTTC.

The chain carries TRBV20-1 and TRBJ2-5; no reliable D call. Looked up from germline, CDR1 is DFQATT and CDR2 is SNEGSKA (reference sequence). Trimming took 6 bases from V and 1 from J, leaving 15 bases between them. The CDR3 length is 14 residues. DNA of the CDR3: TGCAGTGCAGGAAAAGCCGAGATCCAAGAGACCCAGTACTTC. It codes for CSAGKAEIQETQYF.

CDR3 DNA: TGTGCCAGCAGTCGCTATACCCCGGGGAGGGGGTTCTCCTACGAGCAGTACTTC. Translating it yields CASSRYTPGRGFSYEQYF. The J gene is TRBJ2-7, the V gene TRBV7-8, with D possibly being TRBD2 (7 bases). This CDR3 has 18 residues. V lost 6 bases, J lost 0 bases, and 24 bases lay in between. Germline-derived CDR1 and CDR2 are SGHVS and FQNEAQ.

This clonotype was counted between two and nine times. The chain is built from TRBV12-3 or TRBV12-4 and TRBJ1-2; no clear D gene. Trimming took off 5 bases at V and 3 bases at J, with 4 bases between the two ends. The CDR3 is made up of 11 amino acids. In nucleotides, the CDR3 is TGTGCCAGCAGTCCCTACTATGGCTACACCTTC. Residues: CASSPYYGYTF.

The chain has TRBV5-1 and TRBJ2-2; TRBD1 matches at 7 bases. V shed 4 bases and J 3 bases; nucleotides not matched to a gene: 6. CDR1 SGHRS and CDR2 YFSETQ come from the germline V gene. The CDR3 is 15 residues long. CDR3 bases: TGCGCCAGCAGCGTAAGGGGGCTGGACACCGGGGAGCTGTTTTTT. Translation gives CASSVRGLDTGELFF.

The chain joins TRBV11-2 to TRBJ2-3, with D hard to call. The CDR3 consists of 13 residues. Trimming removed 5 bases from V and 5 bases from J, with 11 bases in between. The germline gives CDR1 SGHAT, CDR2 FQNNGV. The CDR3 coding sequence is TGTGCCAGCAGCCTACGGTCCGAAGATACGCAGTATTTT. Amino acid sequence: CASSLRSEDTQYF.

This chain joins TRBV6-5 and TRBJ2-1, with D perhaps assigned TRBD1 or TRBD2 (6 bases each). The V end was cut by 0 bases, the J end by 10 bases, with 16 bases between. From germline, CDR1 is MNHEY and CDR2 SVGAGI. The CDR3 contains 15 residues. Here the CDR3 DNA reads TGTGCCAGCAGTTACTCCCAAAACGGGGGCTACGAGCAGTTCTTC. Its translation: CASSYSQNGGYEQFF.

This clonotype appeared many times. The J gene is TRBJ2-6, the V gene TRBV25-1; no definite D call. From germline, CDR1 is MGHDK and CDR2 SYGVNS. Trimming cost V 6 bases and J 0 bases, with 6 bases left between them. This CDR3 comprises 14 residues. The chain's CDR3 is CASSRNSGANVLTF. In DNA, the CDR3 is TGTGCCAGCAGCCGGAACTCTGGGGCCAACGTCCTGACTTTC.

This clonotype has a count of ten or more. This rearrangement joins TRBV25-1 to TRBJ2-5; D is unclear. V lost 7 bases, J lost 3 bases, and 18 bases lay in between. The CDR3 runs to 15 residues. Germline V gene data show CDR1 as MGHDK and CDR2 as SYGVNS. CDR3 residues: CASKGFTKYKETQYF. The DNA of the CDR3 is TGTGCCAGCAAAGGCTTTACAAAATATAAAGAGACCCAGTACTTC.

The gene calls are TRBV7-8 and TRBJ1-5; D is unresolved. V gave up 0 bases and J gave up 3 bases, with 12 bases separating them. CDR3 length: 16 amino acids. The germline CDR1 and CDR2 sequences are SGHVS and FQNEAQ. In DNA form, the CDR3 reads TGTGCCAGCAGCTTAGCGGGCACGACATACAATCAGCCCCAGCATTTT. Protein: CASSLAGTTYNQPQHF. The full variable domain, rest sourced from reference TRBV7-8 and TRBJ1-5, is GAGVSQSPRYKVAKRGQDVALRCDPISGHVSLFWYQQALGQGPEFLTYFQNEAQLDKSGLPSDRFFAERPEGSVSTLKIQRTQQEDSAVYLCASSLAGTTYNQPQHFGDGTRLSIL.

J is TRBJ1-6 and V is TRBV5-5, with 8 bases identical to TRBD1. V shed 0 bases, J shed 10 bases, and the junction held 6 bases outside the gene matches. The CDR3 is made up of 15 amino acids. Germline CDR1 is SGHKS and CDR2 is YYEKEE (reference sequence). The CDR3, as DNA: TGTGCCAGCAGCTTGGGTGTGACAGGGGTCTCACCCCTCCACTTT. Amino acids: CASSLGVTGVSPLHF.

The sample holds a few counts of this clonotype. The chain is built from TRBV5-5 and TRBJ2-3; 7 bases are a match to TRBD1. The CDR3 is 15 residues long. The V and J ends lost 8 bases and 0 bases, in that order; junction bases with no gene match: 9. Per the germline V gene, CDR1 is SGHKS and CDR2 is YYEKEE (reference sequence). CDR3 nucleotide sequence: TGTGCCAGTTTCCCTCGGGACAGCAGCACAGATACGCAGTATTTT. This codes for CASFPRDSSTDTQYF.

The chain couples TRBV5-1 to TRBJ2-3; D call uncertain. The CDR3 is made up of 16 amino acids. Germline V gene sequence: CDR1 SGHRS, CDR2 YFSETQ. V was trimmed by 3 bases and J by 0 bases, leaving 14 bases between them. The CDR3 region is CASSSQVAASTDTQYF. For the CDR3, the DNA is TGCGCCAGCAGCTCCCAGGTGGCAGCGAGCACAGATACGCAGTATTTT.

V usage is TRBV3-1 and J usage is TRBJ2-1; the D gene could be TRBD1 or TRBD2 (6 bases each). CDR1 LGHDT and CDR2 YNNKEL come from the germline V gene (reference sequence). V was pared by 0 bases and J by 4 bases, with 10 bases between. The CDR3 is 15 amino acids. The chain's CDR3 is CASSQEWGAYNEQFF. CDR3 DNA: TGTGCCAGCAGCCAAGAGTGGGGGGCATACAATGAGCAGTTCTTC.

This clonotype was detected a few times. Sequence at one end of the junction differs from germline and may be a read error. This chain joins TRBV7-7 and TRBJ2-1, with D hard to call. Germline lookup yields CDR1 SSHAT and CDR2 FNYEAQ (reference sequence). This CDR3 has 14 residues. CDR3 sequence reads: CASSPVLDWNEQFF. As DNA, the CDR3 is TGTGCTAGCAGCCCTGTTTTAGATTGGAATGAGCAGTTCTTC.

In the case of this clonotype: This may arise from a read error, as a much more abundant clone is one base away. The chain has TRBV20-1 and TRBJ2-7; TRBD1 or TRBD2 may be the D gene (5 bases each). Looked up from germline, CDR1 is DFQATT and CDR2 is SNEGSKA (reference sequence). The CDR3 loop spans 14 amino acids. The V end was cut by 4 bases, the J end by 7 bases, with 20 bases between. The CDR3 reads CSATVSLAKGEQYF. In DNA, the CDR3 is TGCAGTGCTACAGTTAGTCTAGCCAAGGGGGAGCAGTACTTC.

This clonotype was counted between two and nine times. This rearrangement joins TRBV4-1 to TRBJ1-3; no definite D call. In germline, CDR1 is MGHRA, CDR2 YSYEKL. Trimming stripped 1 base from V and 4 bases from J, with 11 bases between. The CDR3 runs to 15 residues. The chain's CDR3 is CASSQVAGFGNTIYF. The DNA of the CDR3 is TGCGCCAGCAGCCAAGTCGCGGGATTCGGAAACACCATATATTTT.

The sample holds a few counts of this clonotype. The genes are TRBV6-5 and TRBJ2-3; D is tentatively TRBD1 or TRBD2 (5 bases each). From germline, CDR1 is MNHEY and CDR2 SVGAGI. Trimming pared 6 bases from V and 8 bases from J, leaving 12 bases between. This CDR3 is 12 amino acids long. Written as DNA, the CDR3 is TGTGCCAGCAGACCGGGGCCGGGTACGCAGTATTTT. It translates to CASRPGPGTQYF.

The chain uses TRBV20-1 and TRBJ1-1, with 8 bases that match TRBD1. Germline CDR1 reads DFQATT; CDR2 reads SNEGSKA (reference sequence). The CDR3 runs to 12 residues. Losses at the gene ends were 4 bases for V and 9 bases for J; bases not matched to a gene: 7. The CDR3 protein is CSATDRGGKAFF. Written as DNA, the CDR3 is TGCAGTGCTACAGACAGGGGAGGTAAAGCTTTCTTT.

A few counts support this clonotype. This chain joins TRBV5-1 and TRBJ2-3, with 7 positions matching TRBD1. This CDR3 has 14 residues. The germline V gene encodes CDR1 SGHRS and CDR2 YFSETQ. Trimming cost V 2 bases and J 4 bases; bases outside gene matches: 4. CDR3 bases: TGCGCCAGCAGCTTCGGGACAGCCGCAGATACGCAGTATTTT. It encodes CASSFGTAADTQYF. Drawing the rest from reference TRBV5-1 and TRBJ2-3, the complete variable domain is KAGVTQTPRYLIKTRGQQVTLSCSPISGHRSVSWYQQTPGQGLQFLFEYFSETQRNKGNFPGRFSGRQFSNSRSEMNVSTLELGDSALYLCASSFGTAADTQYFGPGTRLTVL.

This clonotype was picked up many times. V usage is TRBV6-5 and J usage is TRBJ2-1, with 11 nucleotides matching TRBD2. V lost 0 bases and J lost 7; bases outside the gene matches: 5. CDR1 and CDR2 (germline): MNHEY, SVGAGI. The CDR3 has 16 residues. The CDR3 loop reads CASSYSSGRAANEQFF. The CDR3 DNA sequence: TGTGCCAGCAGTTACTCTAGCGGGAGGGCCGCGAATGAGCAGTTCTTC.

The chain employs TRBV11-2 and TRBJ2-4; 7 bases are a match to TRBD1. The V and J ends lost 5 bases and 0 bases, in that order; junction bases with no gene match: 7. The CDR3 is 16 amino acids. CDR1 and CDR2 from the germline V gene are SGHAT and FQNNGV. Here the CDR3 reads CASSPRTGPAKNIQYF. In nucleotides, the CDR3 is TGTGCCAGCAGCCCACGGACAGGCCCAGCCAAAAACATTCAGTACTTC.

A remark on this clonotype: A read error may account for a junction end that differs from germline. The chain joins TRBV6-1 to TRBJ1-1; the D is unclear. Per the germline V gene, CDR1 is MNHNS and CDR2 is SASEGT. The CDR3 is 13 residues long. The CDR3 DNA is TGTGCCAGCATAGGGTTTTTAAACACTGCAGCTTTCTTT. Translated: CASIGFLNTAAFF.